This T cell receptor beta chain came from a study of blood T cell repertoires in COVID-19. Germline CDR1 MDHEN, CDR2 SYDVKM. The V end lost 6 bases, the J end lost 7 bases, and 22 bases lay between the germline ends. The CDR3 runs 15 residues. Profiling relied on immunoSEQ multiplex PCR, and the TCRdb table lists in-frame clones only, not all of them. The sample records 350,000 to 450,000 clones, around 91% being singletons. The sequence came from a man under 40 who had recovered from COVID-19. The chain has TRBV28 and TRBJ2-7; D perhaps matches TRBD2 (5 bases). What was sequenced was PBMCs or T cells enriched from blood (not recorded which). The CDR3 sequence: CASSSLRTKTGEQYF. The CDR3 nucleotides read TGTGCCAGCAGCTCCCTTCGGACCAAAACGGGAGAGCAGTACTTC.